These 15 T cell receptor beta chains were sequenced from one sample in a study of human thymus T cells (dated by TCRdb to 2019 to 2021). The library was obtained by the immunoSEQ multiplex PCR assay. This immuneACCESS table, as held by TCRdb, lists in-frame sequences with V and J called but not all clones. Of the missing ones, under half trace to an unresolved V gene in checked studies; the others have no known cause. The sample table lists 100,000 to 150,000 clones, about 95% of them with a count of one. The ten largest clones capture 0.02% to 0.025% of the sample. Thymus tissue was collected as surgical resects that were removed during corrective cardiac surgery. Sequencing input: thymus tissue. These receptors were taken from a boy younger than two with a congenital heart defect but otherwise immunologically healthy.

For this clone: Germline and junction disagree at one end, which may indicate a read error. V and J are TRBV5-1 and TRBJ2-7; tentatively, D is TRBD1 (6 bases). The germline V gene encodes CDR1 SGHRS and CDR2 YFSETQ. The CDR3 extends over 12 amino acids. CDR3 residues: CASSLGTEPPSF. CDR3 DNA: TGCGCCAGCAGCTTGGGGACAGAGCCCCCAAGTTTC.

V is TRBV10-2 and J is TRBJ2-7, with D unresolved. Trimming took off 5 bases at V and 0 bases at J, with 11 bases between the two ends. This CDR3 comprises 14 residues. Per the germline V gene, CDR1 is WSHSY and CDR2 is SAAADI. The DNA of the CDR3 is TGCGCCAGCAGTTCCTACTCCTACTCCTACGAGCAGTACTTC. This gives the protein CASSSYSYSYEQYF.

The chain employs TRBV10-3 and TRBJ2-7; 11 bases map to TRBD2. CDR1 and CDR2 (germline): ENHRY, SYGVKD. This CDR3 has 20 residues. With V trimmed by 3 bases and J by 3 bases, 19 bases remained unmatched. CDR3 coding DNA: TGTGCCATCAGTGATCCGCTTCTAGCGGGGGGCCCCCGAGGGGGCTACGAGCAGTACTTC. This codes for CAISDPLLAGGPRGGYEQYF.

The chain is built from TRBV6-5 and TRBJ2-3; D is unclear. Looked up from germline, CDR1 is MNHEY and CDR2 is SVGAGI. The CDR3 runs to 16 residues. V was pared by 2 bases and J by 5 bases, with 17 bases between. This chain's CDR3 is CASSYPFTISQDTQYF. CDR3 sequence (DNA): TGTGCCAGCAGTTACCCCTTTACCATATCACAAGATACGCAGTATTTT.

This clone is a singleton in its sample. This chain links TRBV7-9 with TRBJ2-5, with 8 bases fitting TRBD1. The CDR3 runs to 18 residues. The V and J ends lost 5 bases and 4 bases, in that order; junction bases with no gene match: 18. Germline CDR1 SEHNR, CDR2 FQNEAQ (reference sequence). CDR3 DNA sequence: TGTGCCAGCAGCCTACGGCGTCAGGGGGCCTCGTCAGGAGAGACCCAGTACTTC. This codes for CASSLRRQGASSGETQYF.

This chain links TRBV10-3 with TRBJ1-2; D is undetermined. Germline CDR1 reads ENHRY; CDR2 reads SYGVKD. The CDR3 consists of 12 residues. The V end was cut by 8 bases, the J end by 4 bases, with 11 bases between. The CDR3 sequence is CAIPAPSYGYTF. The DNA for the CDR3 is TGTGCCATCCCGGCGCCCAGCTATGGCTACACCTTC.

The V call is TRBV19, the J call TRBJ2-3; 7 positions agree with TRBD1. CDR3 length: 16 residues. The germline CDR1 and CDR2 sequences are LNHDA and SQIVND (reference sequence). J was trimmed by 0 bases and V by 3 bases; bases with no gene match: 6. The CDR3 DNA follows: TGTGCCAGTAGTATGCCACAGGGGATAAGCACAGATACGCAGTATTTT. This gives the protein CASSMPQGISTDTQYF.

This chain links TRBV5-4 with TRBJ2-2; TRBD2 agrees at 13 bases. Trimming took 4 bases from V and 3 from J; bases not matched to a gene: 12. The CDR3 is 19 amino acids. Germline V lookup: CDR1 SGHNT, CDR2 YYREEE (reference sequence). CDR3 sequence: CASSPGTSGALGDTGELFF. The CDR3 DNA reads TGTGCCAGCAGCCCCGGGACTAGCGGGGCCCTTGGGGACACCGGGGAGCTGTTTTTT.

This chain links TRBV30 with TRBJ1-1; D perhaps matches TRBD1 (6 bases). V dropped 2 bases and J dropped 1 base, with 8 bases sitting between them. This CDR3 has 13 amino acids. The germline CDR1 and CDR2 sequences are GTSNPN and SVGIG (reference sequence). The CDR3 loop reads CAWSLGANTEAFF. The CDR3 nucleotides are TGTGCCTGGAGTCTGGGGGCGAACACTGAAGCTTTCTTT.

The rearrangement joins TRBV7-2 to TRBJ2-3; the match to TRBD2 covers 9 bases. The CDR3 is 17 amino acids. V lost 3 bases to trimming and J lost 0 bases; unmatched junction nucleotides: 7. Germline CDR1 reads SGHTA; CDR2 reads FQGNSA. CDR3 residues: CASSFSTSGASTDTQYF. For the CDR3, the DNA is TGTGCCAGCAGCTTCTCGACTAGCGGAGCTAGCACAGATACGCAGTATTTT.

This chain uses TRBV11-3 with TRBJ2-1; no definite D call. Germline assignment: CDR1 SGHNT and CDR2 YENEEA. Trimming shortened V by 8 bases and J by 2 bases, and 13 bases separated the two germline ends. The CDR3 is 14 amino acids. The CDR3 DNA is TGTGCCAGCGGGGAAGGGTTCGCCTACAATGAGCAGTTCTTC. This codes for CASGEGFAYNEQFF.

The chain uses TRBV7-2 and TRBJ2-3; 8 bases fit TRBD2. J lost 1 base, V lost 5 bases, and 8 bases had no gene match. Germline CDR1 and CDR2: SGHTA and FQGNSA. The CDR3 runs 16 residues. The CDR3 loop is CASSPTPGGRTDTQYF. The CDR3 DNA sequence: TGTGCCAGCAGCCCCACGCCGGGGGGGCGCACAGATACGCAGTATTTT.

This CDR3 is CASSLEGGKMSYEQYF. The CDR3 coding sequence is TGTGCCAGCAGTTTGGAGGGGGGTAAGATGTCCTACGAGCAGTACTTC. This chain links TRBV11-2 with TRBJ2-7; TRBD1 or TRBD2 may be the D gene (6 bases each). The CDR3 has 16 amino acids. Germline V gene sequence: CDR1 SGHAT, CDR2 FQNNGV. V lost 6 bases and J 1 base, leaving 19 bases between the germline ends.

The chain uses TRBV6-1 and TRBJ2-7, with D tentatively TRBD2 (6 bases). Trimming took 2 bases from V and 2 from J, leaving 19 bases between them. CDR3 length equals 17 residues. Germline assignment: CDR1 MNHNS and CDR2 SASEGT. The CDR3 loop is CASSEPPRSGGTYEQYF. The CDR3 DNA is TGTGCCAGCAGTGAACCCCCTCGGAGCGGCGGGACCTACGAGCAGTACTTC.

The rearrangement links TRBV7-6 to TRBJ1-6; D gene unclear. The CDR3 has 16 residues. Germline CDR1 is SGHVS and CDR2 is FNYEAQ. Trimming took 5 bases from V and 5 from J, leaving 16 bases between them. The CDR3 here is CASSRSGMWDNSPLHF. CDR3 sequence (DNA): TGTGCCAGCAGCCGCTCGGGAATGTGGGATAATTCACCCCTCCACTTT.